This TCR beta chain was recorded in a study of blood T cell repertoires in COVID-19 (dated by TCRdb to about 2020). About the full investigation: The collaborator samples originated in the United States, Italy and Spain and spanned the acute and convalescent phases of COVID-19. The prospective study material was composed of cDNA or gDNA derived from T cells, B-cell-depleted T cells, or PBMCs. Deeply sampled blood TCRbeta repertoires from subjects exposed to, actively infected with, or recovered from COVID-19 were included in the dataset. A freely available public database, intended as a resource for researchers studying the immune response to SARS-CoV-2, is where the repertoires were released. Samples came from the ongoing ImmuneRACE study (first 160 participants) plus 1,254 subjects from 6 global collaborators. Sample metadata almost always included a de-identified subject ID, COVID-19 status, age in years and sex. Where available, HLA class I and class II types were taken from metadata supplied by the sample provider and were not determined by assay-based typing. General study outcomes and caveats: Clinical and demographic metadata were provided uncurated, with the amount varying by source and participant.

On this clone: The antigen it binds to is not known. The sample holds no much larger clone one base away, and base qualities are not on file.

From a lookup of the germline V gene, CDR1 and CDR2 are SGHAT and FQNNGV. V lost 10 bases and J lost 0 bases, and the count of bases not matched to a germline gene is 8. Including the terminal cysteine and phenylalanine, the CDR3 comprises 14 residues. The entry retains the CDR3 DNA only, 42 bases that are in frame from base 1. The immunoSEQ Assay, a bias-controlled multiplex PCR, was used to amplify TCRbeta CDR3 regions from genomic DNA. The authors' analysis ran thus. Nucleated cell counts per sample were estimated from amplification of reference gene primers within the assay. To quantify the absolute abundance of each unique TCRbeta CDR3 rearrangement, sequence reads were collapsed and filtered. For each sample, productive Simpson clonality was calculated as the square root of Simpson's diversity index over productive rearrangements. Sourced from immuneACCESS, this table was stored by TCRdb with only in-frame sequences that have V and J called. A share of the clones is absent; for the studies checked, an unresolved V gene accounts for under half, and the remainder has no known explanation. V and J calls and clone size follow that table, whereas D and trimming were derived from the DNA. The sample table records 250,000 to 300,000 clones; around 81% of these occur just once. The ten largest clones add up to about 3.2% of the sample.

The collaborating institutions used their own protocols to collect whole blood in K2EDTA tubes. For TCRbeta analysis, collaborators shipped samples in one of three forms: frozen whole blood, isolated PBMCs, or DNA extracted from either of those sample types. This chain joins TRBV11-2 to TRBJ1-1; 7 central bases correspond to TRBD1. Sequenced sample: peripheral blood. The sequence was obtained from a woman aged 60-75 years with active or convalescent COVID-19. The DNA sequence is given as TGTGCCATCGCACGGGACAGCATGAACACTGAAGCTTTCTTT. This yields the protein CAIARDSMNTEAFF.